The T cell receptor beta chain under discussion was sequenced for a study of technical replicates of blood from a handful of donors. V shed 6 bases, J shed 5 bases, and the junction held 6 bases outside the gene matches. Germline loops: CDR1 SNHLY, CDR2 FYNNEI. The CDR3 totals 15 residues. Using immunoSEQ multiplex PCR, the repertoire was profiled, and TCRdb retains in-frame clones only, with some absent. This sample has approximately 65,000 clones, with approximately 86% found just once. The sample consisted of PBMCs. The sequence was collected from a human donor in good health. Some clones in this sample may be carry-over from other donors' samples. The chain uses TRBV2 and TRBJ1-6, with 8 nucleotides matching TRBD1. The CDR3 is CASRSGGKNNSPLHF. CDR3 DNA sequence: TGTGCCAGCAGGTCAGGGGGCAAGAATAATTCACCCCTCCACTTT.